One and the same sample provided the 18 T cell receptor beta chains below, sequenced in a study of molecular identifiers for immune sequencing clone quantification. TCRdb re-called the PCR reads with MiXCR, one entry per CDR3 protein. The table shows hundreds of thousands of distinct CDR3 sequences, with 20% to 25% occurring only once. The sample taken for sequencing was naive CD8+ T cells from blood, with Jurkat cell RNA spiked in. Subset indicated: FACS-sorted CD8+CD4-CCR7+CD45RA+ naive T cells. The origin of the receptors is a human donor in good health. Some libraries in this study had Jurkat cell RNA spiked in.

In its sample, this clonotype was seen a few times. The chain uses TRBV30 and TRBJ2-1; unclear D gene. Germline assignment: CDR1 GTSNPN and CDR2 SVGIG (reference sequence). Trimming left V 4 bases short and J 2 bases short, with 15 bases between. The CDR3 covers 15 residues. CDR3 in amino acids: CAWTETETPYNEQFF. In nucleotides, the CDR3 is TGTGCCTGGACCGAAACGGAGACTCCCTACAATGAGCAGTTCTTC.

The sample holds many counts of this clonotype. The chain recombines TRBV27 with TRBJ2-2; TRBD2 agrees at 9 bases. The CDR3 runs to 16 residues. V shed 6 bases, J shed 5 bases, and the junction held 10 bases outside the gene matches. CDR1 is MNHEY, CDR2 SMNVEV, per germline (reference sequence). The CDR3 bases are TGTGCCAGCAGGGCGGGAGGGCCTTCTGCTACCGGGGAGCTGTTTTTT. Residues: CASRAGGPSATGELFF.

V gene TRBV7-2 combines with J gene TRBJ2-7; D possibly matches TRBD1 or TRBD2 (5 bases each). V was cut by 5 bases and J by 2 bases, with 10 bases left in between. In germline, CDR1 is SGHTA, CDR2 FQGNSA. The CDR3 consists of 13 residues. The CDR3 spells CASSPEGPYEQYF. CDR3 DNA: TGTGCCAGCAGCCCAGAGGGGCCCTACGAGCAGTACTTC.

This clonotype was seen at least ten times. The chain joins TRBV12-3 or TRBV12-4 to TRBJ1-4; 8 nucleotides match TRBD1. CDR3 length: 15 residues. J lost 5 bases, V lost 6 bases, and 8 bases had no gene match. This CDR3 is CASSFYRGRNEKLFF. CDR3 in DNA: TGTGCCAGCAGCTTCTACAGGGGGAGAAATGAAAAACTGTTTTTT.

This chain connects TRBV4-3 to TRBJ2-7; D is ambiguous. The V end was cut by 1 base, the J end by 2 bases, with 12 bases between. Germline CDR1 is LGHNA and CDR2 is YSLEER. This CDR3 is built from 15 residues. The CDR3 sequence: CASSQVATGPYEQYF. Here the CDR3 DNA reads TGCGCCAGCAGCCAAGTCGCCACCGGTCCCTACGAGCAGTACTTC.

This clonotype was observed many times. This chain joins TRBV20-1 and TRBJ2-7, with D maybe TRBD1 (6 bases). CDR1 is DFQATT and CDR2 is SNEGSKA in the germline V gene (reference sequence). V gave up 4 bases and J gave up 1 base, with 17 bases separating them. CDR3 length: 15 residues. This chain's CDR3 is CSAIPGTKVSYEQYF. The CDR3 DNA is TGCAGTGCTATCCCCGGGACAAAGGTATCCTACGAGCAGTACTTC.

This clonotype appeared many times. The chain carries TRBV6-6 and TRBJ2-7; no firm D call. The CDR3 covers 16 residues. Between the trimmed V and J ends, which lost 0 bases and 2 bases, there was a span of 14 bases. Germline V gene lookup returns CDR1 MNHNY and CDR2 SVGAGI (reference sequence). The CDR3 loop is CASSYSSPSSPYEQYF. CDR3 in DNA: TGTGCCAGCAGTTACTCGAGTCCCAGTTCGCCCTACGAGCAGTACTTC.

The rearrangement uses TRBV30 and TRBJ2-1; no definite D call. This CDR3 has 16 residues. Per the germline V gene, CDR1 is GTSNPN and CDR2 is SVGIG (reference sequence). V lost 1 base to trimming and J lost 0 bases, with 13 bases between them. The CDR3 DNA reads as TGTGCCTGGAGTGACCTAGGCCATAGCTCCTACAATGAGCAGTTCTTC. It is translated as CAWSDLGHSSYNEQFF. The full variable domain, rest sourced from reference TRBV30 and TRBJ2-1, is SQTIHQWPATLVQPVGSPLSLECTVEGTSNPNLYWYRQAAGRGLQLLFYSVGIGQISSEVPQNLSASRPQDRQFILSSKKLLLSDSGFYLCAWSDLGHSSYNEQFFGPGTRLTVL.

This chain connects TRBV5-1 to TRBJ2-7; D uncertain. V was pared by 2 bases and J by 3 bases, with 9 bases between. This CDR3 spans 13 amino acids. From germline, CDR1 is SGHRS and CDR2 YFSETQ. CDR3 sequence: CASSLIRGYEQYF. The CDR3 region has the DNA TGCGCCAGCAGCTTAATCAGAGGCTACGAGCAGTACTTC.

This clonotype was recorded at least ten times. The rearrangement joins TRBV4-1 to TRBJ1-2, with 8 nucleotides matching TRBD1. The CDR3 covers 15 residues. J gave up 7 bases and V 2 bases, and 9 bases lay outside the gene matches. Germline V gene sequence: CDR1 MGHRA, CDR2 YSYEKL. The CDR3 protein is CASSQMRDRSSGYTF. DNA for the CDR3: TGCGCCAGCAGCCAAATGCGGGACAGGTCATCTGGCTACACCTTC.

The chain joins TRBV23-1 to TRBJ2-7, with D unclear. TRBV23-1 is given ORF status, its function remaining uncertain. Trimming cost V 7 bases and J 3 bases, with 22 bases left between them. The CDR3 length is 16 residues. CDR3 loop: CASIPPVRVEYYEQYF. CDR3 nucleotide sequence: TGCGCCAGCATCCCCCCGGTTAGGGTCGAGTACTACGAGCAGTACTTC.

This clonotype has only a few counts. This rearrangement joins TRBV7-2 to TRBJ2-4; 10 nucleotides align to TRBD2. After removal of 5 bases from V and 1 base from J, the junction contained 5 bases not matched to a gene. Germline lookup yields CDR1 SGHTA and CDR2 FQGNSA. CDR3 length equals 16 residues. The CDR3 loop is CASSPSGRSAKNIQYF. CDR3 DNA: TGTGCCAGCAGCCCTAGCGGGAGAAGTGCCAAAAACATTCAGTACTTC.

This clonotype was picked up many times. The J gene is TRBJ2-7, the V gene TRBV19, with 8 bases aligning to TRBD1. The CDR3 length is 12 residues. The V and J ends lost 5 bases and 5 bases, in that order; junction bases with no gene match: 2. The germline CDR1 and CDR2 sequences are LNHDA and SQIVND (reference sequence). The CDR3 region is CASSAQGDEQYF. The CDR3 coding sequence is TGTGCCAGTAGTGCACAGGGGGACGAGCAGTACTTC.

This clonotype was seen a handful of times. The V gene is TRBV6-2 or TRBV6-3, the J gene TRBJ2-7; D perhaps matches TRBD2 (6 bases). Deletions cut 6 bases from V and 7 bases from J, with 19 bases between. The CDR3 extends over 14 amino acids. From germline, CDR1 is MNHEY and CDR2 SVGEGT. The CDR3 nucleotides are TGTGCCAGCAGCACACGGGACTTGTTCCGGGAGCAGTACTTC. Residues: CASSTRDLFREQYF.

This clonotype was counted ten times or more. The CDR3: CASGEGGTEAFF. In DNA form, the CDR3 reads TGTGCCAGCGGCGAGGGTGGCACTGAAGCTTTCTTT. The genes are TRBV7-6 and TRBJ1-1; D unclear. Germline-derived CDR1 and CDR2 are SGHVS and FNYEAQ. The CDR3 totals 12 residues. Trimming removed 8 bases at V and 4 bases at J, with 11 bases between. The full variable domain, completed using reference TRBV7-6 and TRBJ1-1, is GAGVSQSPRYKVTKRGQDVALRCDPISGHVSLYWYRQALGQGPEFLTYFNYEAQQDKSGLPNDRFSAERPEGSISTLTIQRTEQRDSAMYRCASGEGGTEAFFGQGTRLTVV.

This clonotype was detected a few times. The chain joins TRBV11-2 to TRBJ1-1, with D uncertain. V was shortened by 2 bases and J by 1 base, with 17 bases between the two germline ends. The CDR3 is 17 amino acids. Germline assignment: CDR1 SGHAT and CDR2 FQNNGV. CDR3 sequence: CASSLTVSAEPNTEAFF. CDR3 nucleotides: TGTGCCAGCAGCTTAACCGTCTCCGCGGAGCCGAACACTGAAGCTTTCTTT.

For this clonotype: This could be a read error, since a much larger clone is one nucleotide away. The V gene is TRBV20-1, the J gene TRBJ1-4; 7 nucleotides agree with TRBD1. Germline lookup yields CDR1 DFQATT and CDR2 SNEGSKA (reference sequence). This CDR3 has 14 residues. V trimming: 0 bases; J trimming: 4 bases; junction bases outside the gene matches: 2. The CDR3 is CSARDGQDNEKLFF. CDR3 nucleotides: TGCAGTGCTAGAGATGGACAGGATAATGAAAAACTGTTTTTT.

This clonotype has at least ten counts. The chain recombines TRBV29-1 with TRBJ1-1; D not resolved. V was shortened by 5 bases and J by 7 bases, with 8 bases between the two germline ends. From germline, CDR1 is SQVTM and CDR2 ANQGSEA. The CDR3 has 10 amino acids. In nucleotides, the CDR3 is TGCAGCGTTTTGACTTATGAAGCTTTCTTT. Translation: CSVLTYEAFF.